The next 8 T cell receptor beta chains were all read from a single sample in a study of T cells in Graves' hyperthyroidism and ophthalmopathy. The TCR beta CDR3 regions underwent amplification using RNA transcripts as the source. RT-PCR in the first round (using the HTBI primer set) targeted the TCR CDR3. TCRdb analysed the multiplex PCR reads with MiXCR anew, one entry per CDR3 protein. There are under 550,000 distinct CDR3 sequences in the sample; around 20% occur only once, and around 50% lies in the top ten. Sequencing input: blood. The receptors derive from a man aged 40-55 years with Graves' ophthalmopathy.

The V call is TRBV20-1, the J call TRBJ2-5, with TRBD2 identical over 10 bases. The CDR3 loop spans 15 amino acids. Per the germline V gene, CDR1 is DFQATT and CDR2 is SNEGSKA (reference sequence). The DNA of the CDR3 is TGCAGCGATGGGGGTGGGCTAGCGGGGGTAAGGACCCAGTACTTC. The encoded protein is CSDGGGLAGVRTQYF.

This chain joins TRBV13 and TRBJ2-5, with 11 bases identical to TRBD2. After removal of 6 bases from V and 5 bases from J, the junction contained 11 bases not matched to a gene. The length of the CDR3 is 16 residues. Germline-derived CDR1 and CDR2 are PRHDT and FYEKMQ (reference sequence). CDR3 sequence reads: CASSRTSGSFGETQYF. DNA for the CDR3: TGTGCCAGCAGTCGGACTAGCGGGTCCTTTGGGGAGACCCAGTACTTC.

The rearrangement joins TRBV30 to TRBJ1-5, with D perhaps TRBD1 (6 bases). CDR3 length: 16 residues. Trimming removed 4 bases from V and 6 bases from J, with 22 bases in between. Per germline, CDR1 GTSNPN and CDR2 SVGIG (reference sequence). The DNA for the CDR3 is TGTGCCTGGACCCACCCAGGGGCAGGCCCGGTTCAGCCCCAGCATTTT. This encodes CAWTHPGAGPVQPQHF.

This clonotype occurred many times. The chain combines TRBV28 with TRBJ2-7; D is perhaps TRBD1 or TRBD2 (5 bases each). With 5 bases removed from V and 6 bases from J, the gap between germline ends came to 23 bases. CDR1 is MDHEN, CDR2 SYDVKM, per germline. The CDR3 is 16 amino acids. CDR3 sequence: CASSLDPGTLRGEQYF. For the CDR3, the DNA is TGTGCCAGCAGTCTGGACCCCGGGACGCTAAGGGGCGAGCAGTACTTC.

This sequence joins TRBV6-1 and TRBJ1-6; no clear D gene. Trimming left V 5 bases short and J 4 bases short, with 9 bases between. The V gene's germline CDR1 is MNHNS and CDR2 SASEGT. The CDR3 has 14 amino acids. The DNA of the CDR3 is TGTGCCAGCAGTTACTTGGAGTATAATTCACCCCTCCACTTT. Translating it yields CASSYLEYNSPLHF.

The chain uses TRBV4-2 and TRBJ2-1; D remains ambiguous. This CDR3 spans 15 amino acids. Germline CDR1 reads LGHNA; CDR2 reads YNFKEQ. Deletions cut 1 base from V and 0 bases from J, with 7 bases between. CDR3 nucleotide sequence: TGTGCCAGCAGCCAAGTGGATATCTCCTACAATGAGCAGTTCTTC. It translates to CASSQVDISYNEQFF.

The genes are TRBV11-2 and TRBJ2-5; 8 bases agree with TRBD1. With V trimmed by 3 bases and J by 7 bases, 4 bases remained unmatched. Germline CDR1 reads SGHAT; CDR2 reads FQNNGV. This CDR3 contains 13 residues. CDR3 DNA sequence: TGTGCCAGCAGCTTCGGACAGGGCGGGACCCAGTACTTC. This codes for CASSFGQGGTQYF. Full variable domain (rest looked up from reference TRBV11-2 and TRBJ2-5): EAGVAQSPRYKIIEKRQSVAFWCNPISGHATLYWYQQILGQGPKLLIQFQNNGVVDDSQLPKDRFSAERLKGVDSTLKIQPAKLEDSAVYLCASSFGQGGTQYFGPGTRLLVL.

This clonotype occurred a few times. The V and J genes are TRBV5-5 and TRBJ2-1; 9 nucleotides align to TRBD1. This CDR3 has 16 residues. The V segment lost 6 bases and the J segment 5 bases; nucleotides outside the gene matches: 12. Germline V gene data show CDR1 as SGHKS and CDR2 as YYEKEE (reference sequence). CDR3 protein: CASIFSWGQGNNEQFF. CDR3 sequence (DNA): TGTGCCAGCATCTTCTCGTGGGGACAGGGCAACAATGAGCAGTTCTTC.